The clone carrying this T cell receptor (beta chain) has at least ten counts. This specimen belongs to a study of T cells in Graves' hyperthyroidism and ophthalmopathy. Template material for amplifying TCR beta CDR3 regions consisted of RNA transcripts. TCR CDR3 regions were first amplified by RT-PCR with HTBI primers. TCRdb itself ran the multiplex PCR reads through MiXCR, one entry per CDR3 protein. The sample lists about 270,000 distinct CDR3 sequences; roughly 22% were seen once. The study included ophthalmopathy patients with Clinical Activity Score at least 3, NOSPECS grade at least 4 and duration under 3 months. Clinical symptoms, serum thyroxine and TRAb, thyroid ultrasound and orbital computed tomography together formed the diagnostic basis. J was trimmed by 4 bases and V by 2 bases; bases with no gene match: 5. Per the germline V gene, CDR1 is GTSNPN and CDR2 is SVGIG (reference sequence). CDR3 length: 14 amino acids.

Sequenced sample: blood. The chain is built from TRBV30 and TRBJ1-5; the match to TRBD1 covers 7 bases. The clonotype was recovered from a man aged 30 to 39 with Graves' ophthalmopathy. The CDR3 reads CAWSTTGANQPQHF. The CDR3 DNA reads as TGTGCCTGGAGTACTACAGGGGCTAATCAGCCCCAGCATTTT.